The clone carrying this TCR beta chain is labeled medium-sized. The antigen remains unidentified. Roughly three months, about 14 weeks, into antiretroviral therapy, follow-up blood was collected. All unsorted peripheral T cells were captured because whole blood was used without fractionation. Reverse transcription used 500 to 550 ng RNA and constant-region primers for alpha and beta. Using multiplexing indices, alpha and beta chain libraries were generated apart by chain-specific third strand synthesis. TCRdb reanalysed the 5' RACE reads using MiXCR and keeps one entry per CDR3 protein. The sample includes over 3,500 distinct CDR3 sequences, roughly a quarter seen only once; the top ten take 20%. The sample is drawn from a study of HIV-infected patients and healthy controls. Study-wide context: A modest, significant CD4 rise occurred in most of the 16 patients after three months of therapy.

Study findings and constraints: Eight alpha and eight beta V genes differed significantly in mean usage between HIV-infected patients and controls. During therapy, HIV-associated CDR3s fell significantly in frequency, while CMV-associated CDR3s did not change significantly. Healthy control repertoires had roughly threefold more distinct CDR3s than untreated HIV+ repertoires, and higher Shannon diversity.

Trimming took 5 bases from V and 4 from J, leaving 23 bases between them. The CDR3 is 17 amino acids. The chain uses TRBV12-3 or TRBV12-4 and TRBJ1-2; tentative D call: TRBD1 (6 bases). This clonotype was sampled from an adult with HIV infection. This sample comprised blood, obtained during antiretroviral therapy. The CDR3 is CASSPGGRSSVVYGYTF. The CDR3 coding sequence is TGTGCCAGCAGTCCTGGGGGGCGCAGTTCGGTAGTCTATGGCTACACCTTC.